Listed here are 8 T cell receptor beta chains from one sample, sequenced in a study of T cell responses to AZD1222 COVID-19 vaccine. Repertoires were generated with immunoSEQ multiplex PCR, while TCRdb's copy carries only in-frame clones and drops some. The data contain about 110,000 clones, roughly 87% of them singletons. The material was peripheral blood, obtained on day 0 of MenACWY control vaccination. The receptors were sampled from an adult in good health.

V and J are TRBV6-5 and TRBJ1-1, with a tentative D call TRBD1 (5 bases). V was shortened by 10 bases and J by 1 base, with 13 bases between the two germline ends. This CDR3 spans 13 amino acids. CDR1 MNHEY and CDR2 SVGAGI come from the germline V gene. The CDR3 DNA follows: TGTGCCACCATCGGGGCGGCGAACACTGAAGCTTTCTTT. Translated, it gives CATIGAANTEAFF.

The rearrangement joins TRBV7-9 to TRBJ2-3; D is uncertain. Germline V lookup: CDR1 SEHNR, CDR2 FQNEAQ (reference sequence). Trimming cost V 5 bases and J 4 bases, with 16 bases left between them. The CDR3 has 15 residues. CDR3 DNA sequence: TGTGCCAGCAGCGCCGGGTCTGCTGATTCAGATACGCAGTATTTT. Encoded protein: CASSAGSADSDTQYF.

The chain joins TRBV18 to TRBJ1-1; D not resolved. Germline V gives CDR1 KGHSH, CDR2 LQKENI. The CDR3 covers 13 residues. V was cut by 4 bases and J by 1 base, with 7 bases left in between. CDR3 DNA: TGTGCCAGCTCACTTACAGAGAACACTGAAGCTTTCTTT. As protein: CASSLTENTEAFF. Full variable domain (remainder filled in from reference TRBV18 and TRBJ1-1): NAGVMQNPRHLVRRRGQEARLRCSPMKGHSHVYWYRQLPEEGLKFMVYLQKENIIDESGMPKERFSAEFPKEGPSILRIQQVVRGDSAAYFCASSLTENTEAFFGQGTRLTVV.

As DNA, the CDR3 is TGTGCCAGCAGCCGTAGCGGGGGTGGCGCAGATACGCAGTATTTT. Amino acid sequence: CASSRSGGGADTQYF. V usage is TRBV7-9 and J usage is TRBJ2-3, with 9 nucleotides matching TRBD2. The junction had 7 bases not matched to a gene; V was cut back by 5 bases and J by 4 bases. Germline CDR1 and CDR2: SEHNR and FQNEAQ (reference sequence). The CDR3 is made up of 15 amino acids.

Worth noting for this clone: The junction shows a germline mismatch at one end, possibly a read error. The rearrangement joins TRBV7-7 to TRBJ2-2; TRBD1 agrees at 12 bases. This CDR3 is 16 amino acids long. Germline lookup yields CDR1 SSHAT and CDR2 FNYEAQ (reference sequence). CDR3 DNA: TGTGCTAGCAGCCGACGGGACAGGGGGCTCACCGGGGAGCTGTTTTTT. It codes for CASSRRDRGLTGELFF.

The V gene is TRBV2, the J gene TRBJ1-2; D remains ambiguous. V was trimmed by 11 bases and J by 4 bases, leaving 20 bases between them. From germline, CDR1 is SNHLY and CDR2 FYNNEI. The length of the CDR3 is 14 residues. The CDR3 sequence: CAGQRRAVSYGYTF. In nucleotides, the CDR3 is TGTGCCGGGCAGCGCCGGGCAGTGAGCTATGGCTACACCTTC.

This chain connects TRBV30 to TRBJ1-3; D remains unclear. Germline CDR1 GTSNPN, CDR2 SVGIG (reference sequence). The CDR3 is made up of 15 amino acids. V lost 8 bases, J lost 0 bases, and 17 bases lay in between. DNA of the CDR3: TGTGCCGGATACTTTCCAGGTCTCTCTGGAAACACCATATATTTT. Translation gives CAGYFPGLSGNTIYF.

This rearrangement joins TRBV27 to TRBJ2-1; 9 nucleotides agree with TRBD2. The CDR3 consists of 15 residues. Germline V gene sequence: CDR1 MNHEY, CDR2 SMNVEV (reference sequence). Trimming cost V 5 bases and J 5 bases; bases outside gene matches: 7. The CDR3 is CASSPRPSGDNEQFF. CDR3 bases: TGTGCCAGCAGTCCCCGGCCTAGCGGGGACAATGAGCAGTTCTTC.